Listed below are T cell receptor beta chains from one sample, sequenced in a study of beta chain features in type 1 diabetes. Clones were sequenced by immunoSEQ multiplex PCR, and TCRdb holds only the in-frame ones, with some missing. The sample yields about 320,000 clones, around 15% seen once. The sample was central memory CD4+ T cells from blood. The receptors come from a man aged 25 to 45 in good health. CDR3s include the opening cysteine and the closing phenylalanine or tryptophan. A D gene is named only where the DNA matches it firmly. Part of the rows lack a size; the others show once, few, many or a class for expanded clones.

clone size | J gene | V gene | D gene | CDR3 protein | CDR3 DNA
few | TRBJ1-4 | TRBV9 | NA | CASSVRTGSGEKLFF | TGTGCCAGCAGCGTTCGGACCGGCTCAGGTGAAAAACTGTTTTTT
few | TRBJ2-3 | TRBV5-1 | TRBD2 | CASSLSGNTDTQYF | TGCGCCAGCAGCCTGAGCGGGAACACAGATACGCAGTATTTT
few | TRBJ2-2 | TRBV5-1 | TRBD2 | CASSFSGENTGELFF | TGCGCCAGCAGCTTTAGCGGGGAGAACACCGGGGAGCTGTTTTTT
few | TRBJ2-1 | TRBV5-6 | TRBD2 | CASSLGSGIGEQFF | TGTGCCAGCAGCTTGGGTAGCGGGATCGGTGAGCAGTTCTTC
NA | TRBJ1-1 | TRBV11-3 | NA | CASSLAGVVNTEAFF | TGTGCCAGCAGCTTAGCTGGGGTAGTGAACACTGAAGCTTTCTTT
NA | TRBJ2-5 | TRBV11-2 | TRBD2 | CASSLAVPSGLETQYF | TGTGCCAGCAGCTTAGCAGTCCCTAGCGGACTTGAGACCCAGTACTTC
NA | TRBJ1-5 | TRBV27 | NA | CASSLIGGISNQPQHF | TGTGCCAGCAGTTTAATTGGAGGTATTAGCAATCAGCCCCAGCATTTT
few | TRBJ2-3 | TRBV4-2 | NA | CASSQDGGTDTQYF | TGTGCCAGCAGCCAAGACGGCGGCACAGATACGCAGTATTTT
few | TRBJ1-6 | TRBV6-6 | NA | CASGAQALTGSPLHF | TGTGCCAGCGGGGCTCAGGCGCTGACGGGTTCACCCCTCCACTTT
few | TRBJ2-3 | TRBV5-4 | TRBD1 | CASSSGQGALVDTQYF | TGTGCCAGCAGCTCCGGACAGGGGGCACTCGTAGATACGCAGTATTTT
few | TRBJ2-2 | TRBV5-1 | NA | CASSQRLGSTGELFF | TGCGCCAGCAGTCAGAGGCTTGGGTCCACCGGGGAGCTGTTTTTT
many | TRBJ2-5 | TRBV7-2 | NA | CASSLQTQETQYF | TGTGCCAGCAGCTTACAGACGCAAGAGACCCAGTACTTC
few | TRBJ1-2 | TRBV5-1 | TRBD1 | CASSLGQGSISYTF | TGCGCCAGCAGCCTGGGACAGGGCAGCATTAGCTACACCTTC
NA | TRBJ1-6 | TRBV28 | TRBD1 | CASRPGGVSSPLHF | TGTGCCAGCAGGCCAGGGGGCGTGAGTTCACCCCTCCACTTT
few | TRBJ1-3 | TRBV30 | NA | CAGWAGSGNTIYF | TGTGCTGGCTGGGCAGGGTCTGGAAACACCATATATTTT
NA | TRBJ2-3 | TRBV11-2 | TRBD2 | CASSLSGGLATTDAQYF | TGTGCCAGCAGCTTAAGTGGGGGACTAGCGACCACAGATGCGCAGTATTTT
NA | TRBJ2-7 | TRBV11-2 | NA | CASSSSRYEQYF | TGTGCCAGCAGCTCGTCCAGGTACGAGCAGTACTTC
NA | TRBJ2-5 | TRBV21-1 | NA | CASSKFRDRDQETQYF | TGTGCCAGCAGCAAATTTCGGGACAGGGACCAAGAGACCCAGTACTTC
few | TRBJ2-5 | TRBV4-2 | NA | CASSRRVGQQETQYF | TGTGCCAGCAGCCGCCGGGTGGGACAACAAGAGACCCAGTACTTC
NA | TRBJ2-1 | TRBV6-5 | TRBD2 | CASSSWTSGSFNEQFF | TGTGCCAGCAGTTCTTGGACTAGCGGGAGTTTCAATGAGCAGTTCTTC
few | TRBJ2-5 | TRBV9 | TRBD2 | CASSLGGVRGQETQYF | TGTGCCAGCAGCTTAGGCGGTGTGCGGGGGCAAGAGACCCAGTACTTC
NA | TRBJ2-1 | TRBV6-5 | TRBD1 | CASNDRGGEQFF | TGTGCCAGCAACGACAGGGGCGGAGAGCAGTTCTTC
few | TRBJ2-3 | TRBV15 | TRBD2 | CATSTGTSPDTQYF | TGTGCCACCAGTACCGGGACTAGCCCAGATACGCAGTATTTT
NA | TRBJ2-3 | TRBV11-3 | NA | CASSLAFSTDTQYF | TGTGCCAGCAGCTTAGCCTTTAGCACAGATACGCAGTATTTT
NA | TRBJ1-4 | TRBV19 | TRBD1 | CASRIGQGNEKLFF | TGTGCCAGTAGGATCGGACAGGGCAATGAAAAACTGTTTTTT
NA | TRBJ2-1 | TRBV6-5 | NA | CAIRTDASYNEQFF | TGTGCCATCAGGACCGACGCTTCCTACAATGAGCAGTTCTTC
NA | TRBJ2-2 | TRBV7-2 | NA | CASSLESETGELFF | TGTGCCAGCAGCTTAGAGTCGGAGACCGGGGAGCTGTTTTTT
few | TRBJ2-3 | TRBV7-6 | NA | CASSLRVGGRLTDTQYF | TGTGCCAGCAGCCTCCGTGTGGGGGGCCGACTCACAGATACGCAGTATTTT
NA | TRBJ2-4 | TRBV30 | NA | CAWSVLGAKNIQYF | TGTGCCTGGAGTGTACTTGGGGCCAAAAACATTCAGTACTTC
NA | TRBJ2-3 | TRBV9 | NA | CASSPRGVTDTQYF | TGTGCCAGCAGCCCCCGTGGCGTCACAGATACGCAGTATTTT
many | TRBJ2-5 | TRBV29-1 | TRBD1 | CSVEDRGQETQYF | TGCAGCGTTGAGGACAGGGGGCAAGAGACCCAGTACTTC
few | TRBJ2-3 | TRBV11-3 | NA | CASSLERTDTQYF | TGTGCCAGCAGCTTAGAGCGCACAGATACGCAGTATTTT
NA | TRBJ2-1 | TRBV7-3 | NA | CASSSSGHEQFF | TGTGCCAGCAGCTCCAGTGGTCATGAGCAGTTCTTC
few | TRBJ2-1 | TRBV7-8 | TRBD1 | CASSPYRQGSYNEQFF | TGTGCCAGCAGCCCCTACAGACAGGGGTCTTACAATGAGCAGTTCTTC
few | TRBJ2-3 | TRBV18 | TRBD2 | CATRLSGRSEDTQYF | TGTGCCACCCGACTTAGCGGGAGATCAGAAGATACGCAGTATTTT
NA | TRBJ1-2 | TRBV29-1 | NA | CSVEGGTNYGYTF | TGCAGCGTTGAGGGTGGTACTAACTATGGCTACACCTTC
NA | TRBJ2-5 | TRBV5-6 | TRBD2 | CASSLDQAGVKETQYF | TGTGCCAGCAGCTTGGACCAGGCGGGAGTAAAAGAGACCCAGTACTTC
NA | TRBJ1-1 | TRBV2 | TRBD1 | CATDLGQSAFF | TGTGCCACCGACTTGGGACAGTCAGCTTTCTTT
many | TRBJ2-3 | TRBV10-3 | TRBD2 | CASLAGGSTDTQYF | TGTGCCTCTCTAGCGGGAGGGAGCACAGATACGCAGTATTTT
NA | TRBJ2-5 | TRBV29-1 | NA | CSVRLAIETQYF | TGCAGCGTTCGTCTGGCGATAGAGACCCAGTACTTC
NA | TRBJ2-1 | TRBV30 | TRBD2 | CAWSVTWTSSYNEQFF | TGTGCCTGGAGTGTAACTTGGACTAGCTCCTACAATGAGCAGTTCTTC
NA | TRBJ2-5 | TRBV15 | NA | CATSREPRAGETQYF | TGTGCCACCAGCAGAGAACCCCGAGCAGGGGAGACCCAGTACTTC